The entry below gives a single T cell receptor beta chain sequence along with its context. What it recognizes is unknown. The same CDR3 can be traced to other DNA sequences in this sample. These data are taken from a study of siplizumab effects on memory and regulatory T cells. Study-wide results and caveats: About 75-97% of proliferating CD4+ or CD8+ clones had no assignable naive or memory phenotype.

Sequencing used immunoSEQ multiplex PCR; TCRdb keeps in-frame clones, though not all of them. The profile covers 70,000 to 95,000 clones, with 95% to 97% appearing a single time and around 0.03% taken by the ten largest. The germline V gene encodes CDR1 MRHNA and CDR2 SNTAGT. V was cut by 6 bases and J by 5 bases, with 7 bases left in between. The CDR3 length is 12 residues. This chain uses TRBV6-4 with TRBJ2-2, with no clear D. The sample taken for sequencing was naive CD4+ T cells sorted from blood. The sequence was obtained from a human donor in good health. Here the CDR3 reads CASRVGTGELFF. The CDR3 DNA reads as TGTGCCAGCAGAGTAGGTACCGGGGAGCTGTTTTTT.